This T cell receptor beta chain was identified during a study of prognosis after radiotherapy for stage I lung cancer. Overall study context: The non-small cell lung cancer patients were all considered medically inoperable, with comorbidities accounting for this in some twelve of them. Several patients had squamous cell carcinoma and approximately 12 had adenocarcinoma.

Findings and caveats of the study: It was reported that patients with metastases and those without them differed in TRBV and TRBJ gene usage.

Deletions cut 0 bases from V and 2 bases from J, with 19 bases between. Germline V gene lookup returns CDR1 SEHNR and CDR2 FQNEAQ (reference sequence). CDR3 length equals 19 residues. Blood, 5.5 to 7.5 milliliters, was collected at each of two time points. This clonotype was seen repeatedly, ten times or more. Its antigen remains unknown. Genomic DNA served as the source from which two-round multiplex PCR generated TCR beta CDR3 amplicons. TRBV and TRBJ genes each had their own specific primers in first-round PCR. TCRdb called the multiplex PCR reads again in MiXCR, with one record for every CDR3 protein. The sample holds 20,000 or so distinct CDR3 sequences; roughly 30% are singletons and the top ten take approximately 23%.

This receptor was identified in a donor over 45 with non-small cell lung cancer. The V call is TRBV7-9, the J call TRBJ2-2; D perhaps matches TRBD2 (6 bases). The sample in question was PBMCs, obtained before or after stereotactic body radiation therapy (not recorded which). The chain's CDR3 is CASSLASWGDDRNTGELFF. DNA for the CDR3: TGTGCCAGCAGCTTAGCTTCGTGGGGGGACGATAGAAACACCGGGGAGCTGTTTTTT.